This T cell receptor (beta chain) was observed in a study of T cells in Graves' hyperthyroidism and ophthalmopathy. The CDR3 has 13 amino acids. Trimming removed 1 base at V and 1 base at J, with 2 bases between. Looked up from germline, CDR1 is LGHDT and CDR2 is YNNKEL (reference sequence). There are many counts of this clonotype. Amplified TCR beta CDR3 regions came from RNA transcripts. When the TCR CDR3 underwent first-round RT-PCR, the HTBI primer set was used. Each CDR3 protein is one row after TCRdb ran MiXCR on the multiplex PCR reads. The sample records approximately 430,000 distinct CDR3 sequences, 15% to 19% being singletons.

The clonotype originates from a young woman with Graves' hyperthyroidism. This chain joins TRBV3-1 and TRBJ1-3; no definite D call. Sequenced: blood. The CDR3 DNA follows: TGTGCCAGCAGCCAAGGGTCTGGAAACACCATATATTTT. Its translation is CASSQGSGNTIYF.